This TCR beta chain was identified in a study of T cell repertoires in urothelial bladder cancer (dated by TCRdb to about 2019). Some background on the complete study: Of the roughly twelve resected lesions, three were clinically staged as cT0, three as cTa, three as cT1 and three as cT2 or greater. Eleven to twelve resected bladder lesions were studied, comprising urothelial carcinoma (UC+) and benign (UC-) specimens. Eleven to twelve patients who had bladder lesions and were undergoing transurethral resection were prospectively identified. In the study, clonality of the TCR repertoire in bladder tumors was compared against clonality in benign bladder inflammation. Overall study outcomes, separate from this receptor: Urothelial carcinoma specimens had a median of approximately 6,000 T cells, fewer than the median of about 27,000 seen in benign specimens. Median tumor infiltrating lymphocyte percentage was 1.5% to 2.5% in carcinoma specimens and approximately 13% in benign specimens. In carcinoma specimens a single T-cell clone made up as much as 17% of infiltrating lymphocytes, compared with roughly 1.9% in benign specimens.

For this clone: The antigen this receptor binds is unknown. No much larger clone exists at a distance of one base, and base qualities are not known.

Bladder lesion specimens were collected at transurethral resection and stored at -80C. DNA was isolated from bladder specimens obtained during transurethral resection. The immunoSEQ assay was used to sequence the CDR3 region of the TCR beta chain. On the authors' methods: T-cell fraction, clonal dominance and maximum TCR clone frequency were calculated for each specimen. The table comes from immuneACCESS by way of TCRdb, which keeps in-frame sequences with V and J called. Part of the clones is missing from these tables; in studies checked, under half for an unresolved V gene and the rest for unknown reasons. V, J and clone size reflect that table, while D and trimming were determined from the DNA. Across this sample there are about 6,200 clones, with 71% seen only once. The top ten constitute about an eighth of the sample. The germline V gene (reference sequence) specifies SEHNR as CDR1 and FQNEAQ as CDR2. Trimming takes 1 base off V and 7 bases off J; junction bases not matched to a gene: 4. The CDR3 contains 14 residues, cysteine and phenylalanine counted. Only CDR3 DNA is held: 42 bases, read in frame from base 1.

The material sequenced was tumor-infiltrating cells from bladder cancer. The clonotype was recovered from a human donor with urothelial carcinoma. The rearrangement combines TRBV7-9 with TRBJ1-5, with 7 middle bases fitting TRBD1. The base sequence is TGTGCCAGCAGCTTAGGGCTAGGGGGCCAGCCCCAGCATTTT. It translates to CASSLGLGGQPQHF.